This T cell receptor (beta chain) was identified in a study of beta chain features in type 1 diabetes. Across the study: Sorted cells, roughly 98,000,000 in number, were examined across all samples.

As regards this clone: Its antigen is unknown.

TCRB transcripts that were expressed got sequenced, as all of the isolated RNA had been reverse transcribed. TCRdb's table, derived via immunoSEQ multiplex PCR, lists solely in-frame clones and lacks some. The sample yields 900,000 or so clones, roughly a sixth seen once. The germline CDR1 and CDR2 sequences are MDHEN and SYDVKM. The CDR3 is made up of 14 amino acids. Trimming at V came to 7 bases and at J to 7 bases, leaving 9 bases not matched to a gene. Study-wide points: The cDNA sequencing approach could over-represent high-TCR-expressing cells. In comparison with healthy donors, patients had naive, central memory and Treg TCRB repertoires that appeared more similar.

This rearrangement joins TRBV28 to TRBJ2-7, with 11 positions matching TRBD1. The sample comprised naive CD4+ T cells from blood. This TCR was sampled from a woman between 18 and 30 years old in good health. The CDR3 loop is CASKSPGQGVEQYF. The CDR3 nucleotides are TGTGCCAGCAAAAGTCCGGGACAGGGGGTTGAGCAGTACTTC.